This T cell receptor beta chain stems from a study of cytomegalovirus exposure and HLA in healthy donors. Concerning this clone itself: Other DNA sequences in the sample encode the same CDR3.

Use of 60 Vbeta and 13 Jbeta primers characterized the PCR. Assay used: immunoSEQ multiplex PCR; TCRdb lists only in-frame clones, some missing. Of around 140,000 clones listed, around 75% are singletons. This CDR3 spans 15 amino acids. V was cut by 2 bases and J by 8 bases, with 19 bases left in between. From germline, CDR1 is SGDLS and CDR2 YYNGEE. The sample was PBMCs. This sequence was found in a woman in her thirties in good health and CMV-seronegative. This chain connects TRBV9 to TRBJ1-2; D gene uncertain. DNA of the CDR3: TGTGCCAGCAGCGTGGATTCTAGACGGGTATACGGCTACACCTTC. Its translation is CASSVDSRRVYGYTF.